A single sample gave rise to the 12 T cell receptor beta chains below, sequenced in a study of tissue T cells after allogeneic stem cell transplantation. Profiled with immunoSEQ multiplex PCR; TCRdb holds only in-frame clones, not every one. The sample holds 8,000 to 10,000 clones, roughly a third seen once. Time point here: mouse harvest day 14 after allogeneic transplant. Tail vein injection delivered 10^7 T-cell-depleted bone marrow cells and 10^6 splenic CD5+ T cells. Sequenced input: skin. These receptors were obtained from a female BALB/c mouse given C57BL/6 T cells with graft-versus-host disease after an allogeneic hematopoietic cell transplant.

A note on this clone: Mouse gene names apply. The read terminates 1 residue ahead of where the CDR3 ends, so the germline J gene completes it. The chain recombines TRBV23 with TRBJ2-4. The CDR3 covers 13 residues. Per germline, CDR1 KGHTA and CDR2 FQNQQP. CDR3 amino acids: CSSSPGSQNTLYF. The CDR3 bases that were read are TGCTCCAGCAGTCCCGGCAGTCAAAACACCTTGTAC.

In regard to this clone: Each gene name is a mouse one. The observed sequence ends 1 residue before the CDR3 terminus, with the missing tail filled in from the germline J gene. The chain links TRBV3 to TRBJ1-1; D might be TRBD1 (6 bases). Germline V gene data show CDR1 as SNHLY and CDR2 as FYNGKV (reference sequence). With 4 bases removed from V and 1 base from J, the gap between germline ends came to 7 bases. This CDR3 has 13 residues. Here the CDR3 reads CASSSGVNTEVFF. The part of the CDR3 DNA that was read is TGTGCCAGCAGCTCAGGGGTAAACACAGAAGTCTTC.

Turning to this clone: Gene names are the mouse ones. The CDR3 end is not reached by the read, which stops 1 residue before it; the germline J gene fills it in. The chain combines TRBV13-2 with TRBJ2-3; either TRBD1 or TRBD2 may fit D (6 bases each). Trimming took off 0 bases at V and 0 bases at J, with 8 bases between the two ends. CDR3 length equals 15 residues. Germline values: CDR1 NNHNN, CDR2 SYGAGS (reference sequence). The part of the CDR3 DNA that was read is TGTGCCAGCGGTGATGTGGGGGCTAGTGCAGAAACGCTGTAT. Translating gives CASGDVGASAETLY. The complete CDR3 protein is CASGDVGASAETLYF.

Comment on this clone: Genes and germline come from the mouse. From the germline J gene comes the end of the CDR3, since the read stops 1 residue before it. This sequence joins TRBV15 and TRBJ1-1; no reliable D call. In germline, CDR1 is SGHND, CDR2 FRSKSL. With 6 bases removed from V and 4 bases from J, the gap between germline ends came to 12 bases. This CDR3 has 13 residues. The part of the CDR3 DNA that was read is TGTGCCAGCAGGCGGAGTGGTAGCACAGAAGTCTTC. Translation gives CASRRSGSTEVF. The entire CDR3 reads CASRRSGSTEVFF.

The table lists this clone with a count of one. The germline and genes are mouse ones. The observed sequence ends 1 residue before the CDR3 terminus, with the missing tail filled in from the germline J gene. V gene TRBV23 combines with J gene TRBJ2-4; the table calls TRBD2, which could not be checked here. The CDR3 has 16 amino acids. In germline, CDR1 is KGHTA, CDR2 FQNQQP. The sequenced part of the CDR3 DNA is TGCTCCAGCAGTCAATCGGGGCTGGGGGGTCAAAACACCTTGTAC. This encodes CSSSQSGLGGQNTLY. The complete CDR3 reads CSSSQSGLGGQNTLYF.

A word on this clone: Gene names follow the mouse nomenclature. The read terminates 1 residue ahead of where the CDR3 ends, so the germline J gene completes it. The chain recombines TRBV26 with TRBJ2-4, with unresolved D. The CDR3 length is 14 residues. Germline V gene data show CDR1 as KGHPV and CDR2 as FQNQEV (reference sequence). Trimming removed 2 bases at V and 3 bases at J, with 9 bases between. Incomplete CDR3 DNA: TGTGCCAGCAGTCTGGAGCGGATCCAAAACACCTTGTAC. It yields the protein CASSLERIQNTLY. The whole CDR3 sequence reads CASSLERIQNTLYF. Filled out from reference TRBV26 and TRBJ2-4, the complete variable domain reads NSKVIQTPRYLVKGQGQKAKMRCIPEKGHPVVFWYQQNKNNEFKFLINFQNQEVLQQIDMTEKRFSAECPSNSPCSLEIQSSEAGDSALYLCASSLERIQNTLYFGAGTRLSVL.

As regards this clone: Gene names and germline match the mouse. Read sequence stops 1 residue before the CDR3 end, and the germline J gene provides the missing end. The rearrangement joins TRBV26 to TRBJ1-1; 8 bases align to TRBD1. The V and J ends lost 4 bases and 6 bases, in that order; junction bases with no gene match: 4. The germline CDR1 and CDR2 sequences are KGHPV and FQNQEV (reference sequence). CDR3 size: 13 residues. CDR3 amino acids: CASSRTGMAEVFF. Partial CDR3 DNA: TGTGCCAGCAGTCGGACAGGGATGGCAGAAGTCTTC.

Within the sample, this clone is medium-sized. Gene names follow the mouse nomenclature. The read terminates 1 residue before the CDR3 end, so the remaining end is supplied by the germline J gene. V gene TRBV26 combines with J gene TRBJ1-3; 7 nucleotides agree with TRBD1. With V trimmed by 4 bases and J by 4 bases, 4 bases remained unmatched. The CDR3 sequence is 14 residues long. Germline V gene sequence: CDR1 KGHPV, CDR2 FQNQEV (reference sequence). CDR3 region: CASSPTGVGNTLYF. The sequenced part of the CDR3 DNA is TGTGCCAGCAGTCCCACAGGGGTGGGAAATACGCTCTAT. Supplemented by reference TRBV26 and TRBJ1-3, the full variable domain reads NSKVIQTPRYLVKGQGQKAKMRCIPEKGHPVVFWYQQNKNNEFKFLINFQNQEVLQQIDMTEKRFSAECPSNSPCSLEIQSSEAGDSALYLCASSPTGVGNTLYFGEGSRLIVV.

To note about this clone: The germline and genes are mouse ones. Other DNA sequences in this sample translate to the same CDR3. The CDR3 bases that were read are TGTGCCAGCAGTTTAACAGCAAACACAGAAGTCTTC. Protein product: CASSLTANTEVF. The whole CDR3 is CASSLTANTEVFF. The rearrangement links TRBV15 to TRBJ1-1; D gene uncertain. The read comes to an end 1 residue before the CDR3 does, leaving the germline J gene to fill in the end. With 2 bases removed from V and 0 bases from J, the gap between germline ends came to 4 bases. The CDR3 is 13 residues long. Germline V gene data show CDR1 as SGHND and CDR2 as FRSKSL.

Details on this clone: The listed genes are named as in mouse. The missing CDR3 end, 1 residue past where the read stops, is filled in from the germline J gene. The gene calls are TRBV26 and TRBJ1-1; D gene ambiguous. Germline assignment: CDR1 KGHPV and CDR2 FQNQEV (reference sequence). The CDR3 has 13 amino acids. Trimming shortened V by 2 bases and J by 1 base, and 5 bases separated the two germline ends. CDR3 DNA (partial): TGTGCCAGCAGTCTGAGGGAAAACACAGAAGTCTTC. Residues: CASSLRENTEVF. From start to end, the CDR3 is CASSLRENTEVFF.

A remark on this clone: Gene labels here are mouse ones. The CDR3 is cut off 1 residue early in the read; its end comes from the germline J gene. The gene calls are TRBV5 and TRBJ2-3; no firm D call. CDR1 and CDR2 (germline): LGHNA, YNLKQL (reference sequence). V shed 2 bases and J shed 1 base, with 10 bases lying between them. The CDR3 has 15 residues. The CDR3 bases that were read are TGTGCCAGCAGCCAACGTAACCGGGGTGCAGAAACGCTGTAT. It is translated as CASSQRNRGAETLY. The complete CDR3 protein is CASSQRNRGAETLYF.

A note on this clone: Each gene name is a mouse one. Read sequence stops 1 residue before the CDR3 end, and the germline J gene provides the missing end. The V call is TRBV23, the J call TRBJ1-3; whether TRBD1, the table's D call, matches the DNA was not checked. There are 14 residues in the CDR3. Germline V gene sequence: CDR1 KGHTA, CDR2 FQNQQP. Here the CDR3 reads CSSSQGYSGNTLYF. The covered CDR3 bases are TGCTCCAGCAGCCAGGGATATTCTGGAAATACGCTCTAT.